This T cell receptor beta chain was sequenced in a study of T cell repertoires in cytomegalovirus infection. Comment on this clonotype: The antigen remains unidentified.

TCRdb re-called the reads through MiXCR, storing one row per CDR3 protein. The sample has 200,000 to 250,000 distinct CDR3 sequences, about 39% seen once; the top ten hold roughly three fifths. Germline lookup yields CDR1 MNHEY and CDR2 SMNVEV (reference sequence). The CDR3 runs 16 residues. V gave up 0 bases and J gave up 5 bases; unmatched junction bases: 8. The specimen was CD8+ T cells from cultured PBMCs, collected from culture after CMV antigen stimulation. This chain links TRBV27 with TRBJ1-1; 8 bases map to TRBD1. This clonotype originated in a human donor in good health (CMV status not recorded). Some clones in this sample may be carry-over from other donors' samples. The CDR3 loop is CASSLSPGQGWTEAFF. As DNA, the CDR3 is TGTGCCAGCAGTTTATCACCCGGACAGGGCTGGACTGAAGCTTTCTTT.